This is a list of T cell receptor beta chains from one sample in a study of shared clonotypes between healthy human individuals. This table comes from immunoSEQ multiplex PCR, and its TCRdb copy is limited to in-frame clones, with some not included. This table holds some 2.4 million clones, roughly 93% found once. The specimen sequenced was naive CD4+ T cells from PBMCs. The receptors were gathered from a man aged 18 to 35 in good health. Some clones in this sample may be carry-over from other donors' samples. Both conserved end residues are part of each CDR3. Fields, in order: V gene, clone size, J gene, D gene, CDR3 DNA, CDR3 protein. A D gene is named only where the DNA matches it firmly. The size field is filled for only some rows; it gives once, few, many or a size class.

TRBV28,once,TRBJ2-7,TRBD2,TGTGCCAGCAGTTTATGGGGACTAGCTCCCGAGCAGTACTTC,CASSLWGLAPEQYF
TRBV14,NA,TRBJ2-3,TRBD2,TGTGCCAGCAGCCTACCCAGGACTAGCCGATCTAGCACAGATACGCAGTATTTT,CASSLPRTSRSSTDTQYF
TRBV2,NA,TRBJ2-6,TRBD2,TGTGCCAGTACGGGGGGGGCGCTGCCCTTCTCTGGGGCCAACGTCCTGACTTTC,CASTGGALPFSGANVLTF
TRBV7-3,NA,TRBJ2-3,NA,TGTGCCAGCAGCTTAACTAGAGATACGCAGTATTTT,CASSLTRDTQYF
TRBV11-2,NA,TRBJ1-5,NA,TGTGCCAGCAGCGTAACAGTCGGGGGGCCCCAGCATTTT,CASSVTVGGPQHF
TRBV5-4,NA,TRBJ2-7,NA,TGTGCCAGCAGCTTCCAGGGACCCAAAACGTACGAGCAGTACTTC,CASSFQGPKTYEQYF
TRBV6-1,NA,TRBJ2-7,NA,TGTGCCAGCACAGCAGCCTACGAGCAGTACTTC,CASTAAYEQYF
TRBV5-5,NA,TRBJ2-3,NA,TGTGCCAGCTCCCTAGACAGTTACACAGATACGCAGTATTTT,CASSLDSYTDTQYF
TRBV5-8,NA,TRBJ1-5,NA,TGTGCCAGCAGCTTGGGGGCCTACAATCAGCCCCAGCATTTT,CASSLGAYNQPQHF
TRBV6-1,NA,TRBJ2-6,TRBD2,TGTGCCAGCAGTGAACCGGTAGCGGGGAGCTCTGGGGCCAACGTCCTGACTTTC,CASSEPVAGSSGANVLTF
TRBV4-3,NA,TRBJ2-1,NA,TGCGCCAGCAGCCAGGGGATTTTGGAGGGCGAGTTCTTC,CASSQGILEGEFF
TRBV28,NA,TRBJ2-1,TRBD1,TGTGCCAGCATTCACCGGGACAGGCCCATCAATGAGCAGTTCTTC,CASIHRDRPINEQFF
TRBV2,NA,TRBJ2-3,NA,TGTGCCAGCAGTGAATCACTGAGCACAGATACGCAGTATTTT,CASSESLSTDTQYF
TRBV5-6,NA,TRBJ2-7,TRBD2,TGTGCCAGCAGCTTCGGGGGACTAGCGGGAGCACACGAGCAGTACTTC,CASSFGGLAGAHEQYF
TRBV29-1,NA,TRBJ2-7,NA,TGCAGCACCTTACAGGCATCAAACTACGAGCAGTACTTC,CSTLQASNYEQYF
TRBV28,NA,TRBJ1-2,NA,TGTGCCAGCAGTCTGGGGGGGTGGACTAACTATGGCTACACCTTC,CASSLGGWTNYGYTF
TRBV10-3,NA,TRBJ2-7,NA,TGTGCCATCAGTGAAACGGAGGCCTACGAGCAGTACTTC,CAISETEAYEQYF
TRBV4-1,NA,TRBJ2-3,TRBD1,TGCGCCAGCAGCCAAGAGGGGACAGCCGATACCGGCACAGATACGCAGTATTTT,CASSQEGTADTGTDTQYF
TRBV28,NA,TRBJ1-2,TRBD1,TGTGCCAGCAGTCGAGGGACAGGCAGGACTTTCAACTATGGCTACACCTTC,CASSRGTGRTFNYGYTF
TRBV29-1,NA,TRBJ2-3,TRBD2,TGCAGCGTCGCTAGCGGGAGGGCCTCAGATACGCAGTATTTT,CSVASGRASDTQYF
TRBV18,NA,TRBJ1-1,NA,TGTGCCAGCTCACCAGCGGGACATCTAAAGAACACTGAAGCTTTCTTT,CASSPAGHLKNTEAFF
TRBV2,NA,TRBJ2-7,TRBD1,TGTGCCAGCAGACCCGGGACAGGGGGTCACGAGCAGTACTTC,CASRPGTGGHEQYF
TRBV10-3,few,TRBJ1-1,TRBD1,TGTGCCATCAGTGAGTCAGGGGGCAAGAACACTGAAGCTTTCTTT,CAISESGGKNTEAFF
TRBV6-1,NA,TRBJ2-2,TRBD2,TGTGCCAGCAGGACGGGACTAGATAACACCGGGGAGCTGTTTTTT,CASRTGLDNTGELFF
TRBV5-1,NA,TRBJ2-2,TRBD2,TGCGCCAGCAGCGAACTAGCGGCGAACACCGGGGAGCTGTTTTTT,CASSELAANTGELFF
TRBV4-1,NA,TRBJ1-3,NA,TGCGCCAGCAGCCAAGGGCGGGCCCGCAGCCTCTCTGGAAACACCATATATTTT,CASSQGRARSLSGNTIYF
TRBV7-9,NA,TRBJ2-7,TRBD1,TGTGCCAGCAGCCCGGGACAGGGCTTGAACGAGCAGTACTTC,CASSPGQGLNEQYF
TRBV7-9,NA,TRBJ1-2,NA,TGTGCCAGCAGCTGGGCCCAGTTCTATGGCTACACCTTC,CASSWAQFYGYTF
TRBV28,NA,TRBJ1-5,NA,TGTGCCAGCAGTCCCCACGGGGGAGGAGGACAGCCCCAGCATTTT,CASSPHGGGGQPQHF
TRBV2,NA,TRBJ1-5,NA,TGTGCCAGCACCGGTGGCCGCGGCGACAATCAGCCCCAGCATTTT,CASTGGRGDNQPQHF
TRBV28,NA,TRBJ2-1,TRBD2,TGTGCCAGCAGTTCCTGGACTAGCGGGAGAGGACAGTACAATGAGCAGTTCTTC,CASSSWTSGRGQYNEQFF
TRBV4-3,NA,TRBJ1-4,TRBD1,TGCGCCAGCAGCCTACAGGGGGGGGATGAAAAACTGTTTTTT,CASSLQGGDEKLFF
TRBV19,NA,TRBJ2-2,TRBD1,TGTGCCAGTACCCGGCCCGGGACAGGGGACACCGGGGAGCTGTTTTTT,CASTRPGTGDTGELFF
TRBV5-8,NA,TRBJ1-3,NA,TGTGCCAGCAGCTTGAGGAACACCATATATTTT,CASSLRNTIYF
TRBV11-3,NA,TRBJ2-1,TRBD1,TGTGCCAGCAGCTTAGAGACAGGGATGAATGAGCAGTTCTTC,CASSLETGMNEQFF
TRBV11-2,once,TRBJ2-7,NA,TGTGCCTCCGGGGGAGACCCCTACGAGCAGTACTTC,CASGGDPYEQYF
TRBV2,NA,TRBJ2-3,TRBD1,TGTGCCATTCCGGGACAGGGGGCCACAGATACGCAGTATTTT,CAIPGQGATDTQYF
TRBV28,NA,TRBJ1-5,NA,TGTGCCAGCAGGACGGGGCTCAATCAGCCCCAGCATTTT,CASRTGLNQPQHF
TRBV9,NA,TRBJ2-1,NA,TGTGCCAGCAGCACCAGGGCCTCGAGCTCCTACAATGAGCAGTTCTTC,CASSTRASSSYNEQFF
TRBV6-5,NA,TRBJ2-7,NA,TGTGCCAGCAGTTACAACCGTGTGGCCGAGCAGTACTTC,CASSYNRVAEQYF
TRBV11-2,once,TRBJ2-5,NA,TGTGCCAGCAGCCCAAAACTGGCTTGGGAGACCCAGTACTTC,CASSPKLAWETQYF